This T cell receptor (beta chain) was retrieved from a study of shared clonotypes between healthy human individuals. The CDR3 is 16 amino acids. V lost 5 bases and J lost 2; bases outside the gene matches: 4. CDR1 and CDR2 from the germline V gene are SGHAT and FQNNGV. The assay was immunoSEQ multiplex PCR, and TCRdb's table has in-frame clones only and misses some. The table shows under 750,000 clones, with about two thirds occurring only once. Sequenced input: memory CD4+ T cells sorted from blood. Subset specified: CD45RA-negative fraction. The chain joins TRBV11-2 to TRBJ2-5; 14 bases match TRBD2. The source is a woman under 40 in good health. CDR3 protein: CASSPRLAGGQETQYF. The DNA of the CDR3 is TGTGCCAGCAGCCCCCGACTAGCGGGAGGGCAAGAGACCCAGTACTTC. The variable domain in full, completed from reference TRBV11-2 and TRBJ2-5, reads EAGVAQSPRYKIIEKRQSVAFWCNPISGHATLYWYQQILGQGPKLLIQFQNNGVVDDSQLPKDRFSAERLKGVDSTLKIQPAKLEDSAVYLCASSPRLAGGQETQYFGPGTRLLVL.